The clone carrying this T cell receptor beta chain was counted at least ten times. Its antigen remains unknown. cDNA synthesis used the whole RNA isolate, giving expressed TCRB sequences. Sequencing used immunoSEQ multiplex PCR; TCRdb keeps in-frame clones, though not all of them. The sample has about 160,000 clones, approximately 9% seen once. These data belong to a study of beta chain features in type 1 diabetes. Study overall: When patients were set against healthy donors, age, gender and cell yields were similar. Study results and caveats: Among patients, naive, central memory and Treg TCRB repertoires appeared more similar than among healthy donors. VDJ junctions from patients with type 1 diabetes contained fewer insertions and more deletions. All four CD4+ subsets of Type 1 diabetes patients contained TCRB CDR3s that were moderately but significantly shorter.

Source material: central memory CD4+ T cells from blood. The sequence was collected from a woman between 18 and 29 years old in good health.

The CDR3 reads CASSSTSETQYF. CDR3 in DNA: TGTGCCAGCAGCTCGACTTCCGAGACCCAGTACTTC. The chain carries TRBV7-2 and TRBJ2-5; D is uncertain. The CDR3 covers 12 residues. V lost 4 bases, J lost 5 bases, and 8 bases lay in between. Germline assignment: CDR1 SGHTA and CDR2 FQGNSA.